This T cell receptor (beta chain) was sequenced during a study of patients and donors after allogeneic stem cell transplantation. The CDR3 has 13 amino acids. The V end was cut by 5 bases, the J end by 3 bases, with 11 bases between. Each CDR3 protein is one row after TCRdb ran MiXCR on the RT-PCR reads. The sample contains about 110,000 distinct CDR3 sequences, around 33% of which appear only once. This clonotype was found a few times. This TCR was sampled from a human donor who was either an allogeneic HSCT recipient or a stem cell or donor lymphocyte infusion donor (not recorded which). It is not recorded whose cells these are; they may come from a transplant donor. The chain recombines TRBV12-3 or TRBV12-4 with TRBJ2-7; D remains unclear. The sequencing input was blood, either unsorted or a sorted T cell fraction (not recorded which). The CDR3 protein is CASSGPILYEQYF. Written as DNA, the CDR3 is TGTGCCAGCAGTGGACCGATCCTCTACGAGCAGTACTTC.